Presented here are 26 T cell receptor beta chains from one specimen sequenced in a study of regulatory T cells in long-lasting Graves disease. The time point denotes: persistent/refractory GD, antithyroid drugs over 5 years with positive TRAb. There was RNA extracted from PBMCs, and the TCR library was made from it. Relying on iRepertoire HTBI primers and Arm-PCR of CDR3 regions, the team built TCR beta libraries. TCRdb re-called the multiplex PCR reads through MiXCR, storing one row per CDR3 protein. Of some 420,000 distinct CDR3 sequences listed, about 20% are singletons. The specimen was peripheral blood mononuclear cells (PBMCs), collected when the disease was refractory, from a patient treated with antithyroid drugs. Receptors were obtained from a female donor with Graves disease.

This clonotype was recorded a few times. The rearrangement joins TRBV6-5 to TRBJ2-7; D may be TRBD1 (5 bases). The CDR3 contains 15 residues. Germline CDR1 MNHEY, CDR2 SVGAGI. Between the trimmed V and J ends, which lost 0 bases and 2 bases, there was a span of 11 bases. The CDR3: CASSYSEDSPYEQYF. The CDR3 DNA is TGTGCCAGCAGTTACTCGGAAGACAGCCCCTACGAGCAGTACTTC.

DNA of the CDR3: TGCAGCGGGCGGATCAACTACGAGCAGTACTTC. Protein product: CSGRINYEQYF. The chain joins TRBV29-1 to TRBJ2-7, with unresolved D. Trimming left V 7 bases short and J 3 bases short, with 10 bases between. The CDR3 is 11 residues long. The germline CDR1 and CDR2 sequences are SQVTM and ANQGSEA.

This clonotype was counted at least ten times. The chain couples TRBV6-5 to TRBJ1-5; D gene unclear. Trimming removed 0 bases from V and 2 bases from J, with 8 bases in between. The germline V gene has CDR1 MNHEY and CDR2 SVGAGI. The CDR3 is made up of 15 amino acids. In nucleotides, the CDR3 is TGTGCCAGCAGTTACTCGTGGGGAGGCAATCAGCCCCAGCATTTT. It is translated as CASSYSWGGNQPQHF.

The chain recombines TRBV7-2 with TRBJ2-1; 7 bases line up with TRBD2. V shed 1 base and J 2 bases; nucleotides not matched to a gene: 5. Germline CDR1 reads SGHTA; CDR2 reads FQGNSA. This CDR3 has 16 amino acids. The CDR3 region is CASSLVLAVTYNEQFF. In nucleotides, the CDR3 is TGTGCCAGCAGCTTAGTTCTAGCGGTTACCTACAATGAGCAGTTCTTC. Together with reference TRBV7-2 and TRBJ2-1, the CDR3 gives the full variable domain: GAGVSQSPSNKVTEKGKDVELRCDPISGHTALYWYRQSLGQGLEFLIYFQGNSAPDKSGLPSDRFSAERTGGSVSTLTIQRTQQEDSAVYLCASSLVLAVTYNEQFFGPGTRLTVL.

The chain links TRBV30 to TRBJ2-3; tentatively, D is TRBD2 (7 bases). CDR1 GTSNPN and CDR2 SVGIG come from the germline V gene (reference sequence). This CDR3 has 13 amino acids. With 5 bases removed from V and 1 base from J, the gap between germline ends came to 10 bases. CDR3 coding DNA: TGTGCCTGGGGGGAGGGGGGCACAGATACGCAGTATTTT. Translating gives CAWGEGGTDTQYF.

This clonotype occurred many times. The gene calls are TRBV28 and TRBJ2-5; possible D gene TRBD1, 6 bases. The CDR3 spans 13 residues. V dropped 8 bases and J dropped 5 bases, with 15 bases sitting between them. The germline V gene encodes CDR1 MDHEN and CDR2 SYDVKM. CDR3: CASESGQGETQYF. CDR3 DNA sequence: TGTGCCAGCGAAAGTGGGCAGGGGGAGACCCAGTACTTC.

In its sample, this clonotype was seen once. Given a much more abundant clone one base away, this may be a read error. CDR3 region: CSVEKGYRNIQYF. The CDR3, as DNA: TGCAGCGTTGAAAAGGGGTACAGAAACATTCAGTACTTC. The rearrangement links TRBV29-1 to TRBJ2-4; TRBD1 is a possible D gene (5 bases). CDR3 length: 13 amino acids. Germline CDR1 and CDR2: SQVTM and ANQGSEA. V was trimmed by 2 bases and J by 6 bases, leaving 11 bases between them. The complete variable domain, with remaining parts taken from reference TRBV29-1 and TRBJ2-4, reads SAVISQKPSRDICQRGTSLTIQCQVDSQVTMMFWYRQQPGQSLTLIATANQGSEATYESGFVIDKFPISRPNLTFSTLTVSNMSPEDSSIYLCSVEKGYRNIQYFGAGTRLSVL.

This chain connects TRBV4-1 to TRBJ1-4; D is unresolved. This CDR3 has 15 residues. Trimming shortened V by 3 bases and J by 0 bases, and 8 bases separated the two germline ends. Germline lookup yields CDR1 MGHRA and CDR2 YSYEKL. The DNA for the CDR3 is TGCGCCAGCAGCCAGGGTCGGGCAACTAATGAAAAACTGTTTTTT. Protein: CASSQGRATNEKLFF.

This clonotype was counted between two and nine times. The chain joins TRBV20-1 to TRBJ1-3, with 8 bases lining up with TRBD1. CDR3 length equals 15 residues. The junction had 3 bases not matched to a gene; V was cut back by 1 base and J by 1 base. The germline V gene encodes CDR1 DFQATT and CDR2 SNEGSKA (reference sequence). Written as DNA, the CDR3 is TGCAGTGCTAGAGGGCAGGGGGCTTCTGGAAACACCATATATTTT. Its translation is CSARGQGASGNTIYF.

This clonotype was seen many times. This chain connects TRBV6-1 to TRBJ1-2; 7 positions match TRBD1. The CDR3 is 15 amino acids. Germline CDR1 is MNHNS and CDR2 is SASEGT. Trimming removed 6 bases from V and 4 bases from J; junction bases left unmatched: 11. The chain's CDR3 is CASRRNRGALYGYTF. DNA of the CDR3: TGTGCCAGCAGGCGAAACAGGGGCGCGCTCTATGGCTACACCTTC.

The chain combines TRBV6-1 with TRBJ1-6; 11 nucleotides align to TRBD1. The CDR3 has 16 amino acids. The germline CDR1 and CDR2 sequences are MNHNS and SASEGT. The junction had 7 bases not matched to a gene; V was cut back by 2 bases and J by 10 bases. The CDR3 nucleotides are TGTGCCAGCAGTGAATTGGGACAGGGGGTATACTCACCCCTCCACTTT. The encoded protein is CASSELGQGVYSPLHF.

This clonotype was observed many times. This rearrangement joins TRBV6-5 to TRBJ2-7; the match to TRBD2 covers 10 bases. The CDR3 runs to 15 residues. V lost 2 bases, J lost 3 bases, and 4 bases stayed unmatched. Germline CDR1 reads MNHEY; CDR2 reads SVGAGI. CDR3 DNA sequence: TGTGCCAGCAGTTACCGGGTAGCGGGAGGCTACGAGCAGTACTTC. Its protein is CASSYRVAGGYEQYF.

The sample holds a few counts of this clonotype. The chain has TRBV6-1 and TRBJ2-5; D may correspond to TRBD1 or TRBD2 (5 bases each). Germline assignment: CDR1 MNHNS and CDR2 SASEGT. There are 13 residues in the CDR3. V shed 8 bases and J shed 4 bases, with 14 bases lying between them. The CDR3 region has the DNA TGTGCCAGCGGCCTGGGGGACGGAGAGACCCAGTACTTC. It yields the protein CASGLGDGETQYF.

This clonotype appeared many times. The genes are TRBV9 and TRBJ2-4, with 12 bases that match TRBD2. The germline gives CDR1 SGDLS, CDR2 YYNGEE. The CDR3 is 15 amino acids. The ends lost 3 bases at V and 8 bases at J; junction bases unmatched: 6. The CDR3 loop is CASSETSGSTHIQYF. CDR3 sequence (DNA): TGTGCCAGCAGCGAGACTAGCGGGAGTACCCACATTCAGTACTTC.

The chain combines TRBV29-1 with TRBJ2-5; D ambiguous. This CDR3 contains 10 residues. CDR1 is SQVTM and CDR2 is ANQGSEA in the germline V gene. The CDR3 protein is CSSEQETQYF. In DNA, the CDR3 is TGCAGTTCCGAACAGGAGACCCAGTACTTC.

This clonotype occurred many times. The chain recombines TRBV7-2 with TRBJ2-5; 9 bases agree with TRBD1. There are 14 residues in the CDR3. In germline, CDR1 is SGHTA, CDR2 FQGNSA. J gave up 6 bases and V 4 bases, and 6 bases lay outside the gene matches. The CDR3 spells CASSSTGGRKTQYF. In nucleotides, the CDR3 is TGTGCCAGCAGCTCCACAGGGGGCCGAAAGACCCAGTACTTC.

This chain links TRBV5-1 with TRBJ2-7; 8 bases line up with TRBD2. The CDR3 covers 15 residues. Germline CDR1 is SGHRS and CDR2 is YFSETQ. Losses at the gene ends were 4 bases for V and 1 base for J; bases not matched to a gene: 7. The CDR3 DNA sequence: TGCGCCAGCAGCAACCCTAGCGGGCGATCCTACGAGCAGTACTTC. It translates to CASSNPSGRSYEQYF.

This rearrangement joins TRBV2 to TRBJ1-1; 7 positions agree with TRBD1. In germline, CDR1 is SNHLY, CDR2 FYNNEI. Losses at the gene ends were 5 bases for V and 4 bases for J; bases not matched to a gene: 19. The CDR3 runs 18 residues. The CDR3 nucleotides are TGTGCCAGCAGTTTATTTGTGGACCTCAGCCCAGGGGGCACTGAAGCTTTCTTT. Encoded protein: CASSLFVDLSPGGTEAFF.

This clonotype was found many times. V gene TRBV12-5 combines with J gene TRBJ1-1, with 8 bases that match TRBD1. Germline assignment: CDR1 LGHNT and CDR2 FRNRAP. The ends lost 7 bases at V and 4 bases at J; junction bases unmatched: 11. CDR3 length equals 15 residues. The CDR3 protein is CASAPPGQVITEAFF. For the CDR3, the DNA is TGTGCTAGTGCCCCCCCGGGACAGGTTATCACTGAAGCTTTCTTT.

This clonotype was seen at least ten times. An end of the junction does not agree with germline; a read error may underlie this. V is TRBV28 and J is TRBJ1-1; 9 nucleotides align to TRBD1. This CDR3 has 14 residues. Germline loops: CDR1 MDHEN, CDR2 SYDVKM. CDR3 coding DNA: TGTGCCAACAGTTCTAACAGGGGGCTCACTGAAGCTTTCTTT. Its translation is CANSSNRGLTEAFF.

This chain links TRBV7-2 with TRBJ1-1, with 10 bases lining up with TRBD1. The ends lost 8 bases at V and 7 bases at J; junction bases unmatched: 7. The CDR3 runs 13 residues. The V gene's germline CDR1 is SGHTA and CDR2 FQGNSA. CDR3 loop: CASGFGQGVEAFF. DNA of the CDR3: TGTGCCAGCGGATTTGGACAGGGGGTTGAAGCTTTCTTT.

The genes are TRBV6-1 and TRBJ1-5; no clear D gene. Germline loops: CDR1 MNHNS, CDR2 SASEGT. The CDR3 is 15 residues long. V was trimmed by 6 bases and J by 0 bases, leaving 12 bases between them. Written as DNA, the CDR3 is TGTGCCAGCAGAAAGACACAATATAGCAATCAGCCCCAGCATTTT. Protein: CASRKTQYSNQPQHF.

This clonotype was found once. This CDR3 is CASSRSRDKNIQYF. CDR3 bases: TGTGCCAGCAGTCGTAGCAGGGACAAAAACATTCAGTACTTC. V gene TRBV6-1 combines with J gene TRBJ2-4; D may be TRBD1 (5 bases). The germline gives CDR1 MNHNS, CDR2 SASEGT. The CDR3 length is 14 residues. V shed 5 bases and J shed 3 bases, with 11 bases lying between them.

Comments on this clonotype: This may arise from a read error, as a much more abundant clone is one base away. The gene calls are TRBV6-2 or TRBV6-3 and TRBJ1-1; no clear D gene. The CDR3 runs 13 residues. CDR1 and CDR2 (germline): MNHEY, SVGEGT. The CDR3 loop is CAGSEMDLSEAFF. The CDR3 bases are TGTGCCGGCAGTGAAATGGACCTATCTGAAGCTTTCTTT.

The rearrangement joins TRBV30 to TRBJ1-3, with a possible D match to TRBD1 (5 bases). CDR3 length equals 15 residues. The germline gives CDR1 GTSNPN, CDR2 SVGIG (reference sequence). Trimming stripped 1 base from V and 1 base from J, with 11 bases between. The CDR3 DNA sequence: TGTGCCTGGAGTGGGGGCAGGTTTTCTGGAAACACCATATATTTT. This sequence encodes CAWSGGRFSGNTIYF.

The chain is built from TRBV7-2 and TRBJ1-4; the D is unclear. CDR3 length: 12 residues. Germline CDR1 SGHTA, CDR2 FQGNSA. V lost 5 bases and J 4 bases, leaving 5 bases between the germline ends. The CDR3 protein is CASSPFNEKLFF. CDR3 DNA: TGTGCCAGCAGCCCTTTTAATGAAAAACTGTTTTTT.